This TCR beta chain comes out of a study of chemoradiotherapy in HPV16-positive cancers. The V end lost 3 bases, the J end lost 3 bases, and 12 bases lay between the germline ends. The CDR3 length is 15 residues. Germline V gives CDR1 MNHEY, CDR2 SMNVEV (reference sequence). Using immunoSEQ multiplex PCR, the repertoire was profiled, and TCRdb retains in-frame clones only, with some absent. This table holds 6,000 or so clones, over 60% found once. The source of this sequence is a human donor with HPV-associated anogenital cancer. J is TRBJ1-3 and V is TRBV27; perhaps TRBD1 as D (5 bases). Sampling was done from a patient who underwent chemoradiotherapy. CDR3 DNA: TGTGCCAGCAGTTTGGGGGGAGGAGTTGGAAACACCATATATTTT. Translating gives CASSLGGGVGNTIYF.